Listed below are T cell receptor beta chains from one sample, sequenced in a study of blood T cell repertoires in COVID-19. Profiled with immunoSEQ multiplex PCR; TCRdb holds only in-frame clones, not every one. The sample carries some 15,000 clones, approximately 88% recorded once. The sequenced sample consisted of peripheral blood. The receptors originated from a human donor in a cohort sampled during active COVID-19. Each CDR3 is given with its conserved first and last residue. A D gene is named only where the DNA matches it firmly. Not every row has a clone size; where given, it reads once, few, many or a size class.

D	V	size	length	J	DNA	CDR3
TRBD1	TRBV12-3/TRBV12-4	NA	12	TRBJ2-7	TGTGCCAGCAGTATAGGGACAGGCGAGCAGTACTTC	CASSIGTGEQYF
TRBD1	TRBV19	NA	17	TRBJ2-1	TGTGCCAGTAGTATGGGTGGACCGGGACAGGGTTACAATGAGCAGTTCTTC	CASSMGGPGQGYNEQFF
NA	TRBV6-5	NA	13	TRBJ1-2	TGTGCCAGCGGGAGGACGGGACTCTATGGCTACACCTTC	CASGRTGLYGYTF
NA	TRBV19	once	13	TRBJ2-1	TGTGCCAGTAGTATTGGGGAGGACAATGAGCAGTTCTTC	CASSIGEDNEQFF
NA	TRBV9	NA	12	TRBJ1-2	TGTGCCAGCAGCCCGAGACTAGGGGGCTACACCTTC	CASSPRLGGYTF
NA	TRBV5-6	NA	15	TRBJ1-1	TGTGCCAGCAGCTTGGGCCCCTGGGCGAACACTGAAGCTTTCTTT	CASSLGPWANTEAFF
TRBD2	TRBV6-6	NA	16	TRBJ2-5	TGTGCCAGCAGTTCTGATGCGGGGGGGCGCGGGGAGACCCAGTACTTC	CASSSDAGGRGETQYF
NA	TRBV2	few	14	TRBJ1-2	TGTGCCAGCAGGGCGACAGGTGCTAACTATGGCTACACCTTC	CASRATGANYGYTF
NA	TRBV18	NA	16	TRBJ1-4	TGTGCCAGCTCACCTTACTCAACGGAGGGGAGTGAAAAACTGTTTTTT	CASSPYSTEGSEKLFF
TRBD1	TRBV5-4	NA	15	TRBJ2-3	TGTGCCAGCAGCCCGCGACAGGGGAGGCCAGATACGCAGTATTTT	CASSPRQGRPDTQYF
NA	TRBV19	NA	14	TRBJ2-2	TGTGCCTCACGACCCCTAGGGAACACCGGGGAGCTGTTTTTT	CASRPLGNTGELFF